Shown below are 18 T cell receptor beta chains from a single sample sequenced in a study of shared clonotypes between healthy human individuals. Produced via immunoSEQ multiplex PCR; TCRdb's table is partial and in-frame only. Counted here are 2 million to 2.5 million clones, about 95% occurring once; the ten biggest clones make up more than 0.1%. Sample: naive CD4+ T cells sorted from blood. The subset here: CD45RA+ positively selected. Receptors were obtained from a man aged 18 to 30 in good health.

The J gene is TRBJ2-5, the V gene TRBV30; D gene ambiguous. V gave up 1 base and J gave up 6 bases, with 21 bases separating them. This CDR3 is 16 amino acids long. In germline, CDR1 is GTSNPN, CDR2 SVGIG (reference sequence). The CDR3 sequence is CAWSAPQYGWVKTQYF. In DNA form, the CDR3 reads TGTGCCTGGAGTGCTCCACAGTACGGGTGGGTAAAGACCCAGTACTTC.

The V gene is TRBV30, the J gene TRBJ1-1; the D gene is possibly TRBD1 (5 bases). CDR1 is GTSNPN, CDR2 SVGIG, per germline (reference sequence). V gave up 1 base and J gave up 0 bases, with 9 bases separating them. This CDR3 has 14 residues. In DNA form, the CDR3 reads TGTGCCTGGAGTGGGGGACGGCTGAACACTGAAGCTTTCTTT. Its translation: CAWSGGRLNTEAFF.

Only a few counts were recorded for this clone. The chain uses TRBV30 and TRBJ2-7; TRBD2 matches at 8 bases. Unmatched junction bases numbered 5, after V lost 1 base and J lost 0 bases. Germline CDR1 and CDR2: GTSNPN and SVGIG (reference sequence). The CDR3 totals 15 residues. CDR3 region: CAWSARGRNSYEQYF. For the CDR3, the DNA is TGTGCCTGGAGTGCGCGCGGGAGGAACTCCTACGAGCAGTACTTC.

The chain recombines TRBV5-1 with TRBJ2-2, with TRBD2 matching 11 bases. V lost 8 bases, J lost 3 bases, and 3 bases stayed unmatched. Germline loops: CDR1 SGHRS, CDR2 YFSETQ. This CDR3 is 14 amino acids long. This CDR3 is CASSGRADTGELFF. For the CDR3, the DNA is TGCGCCAGTAGCGGGAGGGCCGACACCGGGGAGCTGTTTTTT. Combining the CDR3 with reference TRBV5-1 and TRBJ2-2 gives the whole variable domain KAGVTQTPRYLIKTRGQQVTLSCSPISGHRSVSWYQQTPGQGLQFLFEYFSETQRNKGNFPGRFSGRQFSNSRSEMNVSTLELGDSALYLCASSGRADTGELFFGEGSRLTVL.

The rearrangement joins TRBV4-1 to TRBJ2-1; 11 bases match TRBD2. The CDR3 is 16 amino acids. Germline CDR1 and CDR2: MGHRA and YSYEKL. V dropped 4 bases and J dropped 5; count of bases not matched to a gene: 7. In DNA, the CDR3 is TGCGCCAGCAGCCGCCCGACTAGCGGGGAGAACAATGAGCAGTTCTTC. It codes for CASSRPTSGENNEQFF.

This sequence joins TRBV5-6 and TRBJ2-3, with D maybe TRBD2 (6 bases). The CDR3 loop spans 15 amino acids. The V and J ends lost 1 base and 2 bases respectively, with 11 bases between them. Germline lookup yields CDR1 SGHDT and CDR2 YYEEEE. CDR3 DNA: TGTGCCAGCAGCTTGAGAGGGACTTACACAGATACGCAGTATTTT. Protein product: CASSLRGTYTDTQYF.

J is TRBJ2-3 and V is TRBV5-1; the match to TRBD2 covers 7 bases. The germline V gene encodes CDR1 SGHRS and CDR2 YFSETQ. V lost 4 bases, J lost 2 bases, and 13 bases stayed unmatched. The CDR3 is 17 amino acids. The CDR3 DNA is TGCGCCAGCAGCCTCGGTCGTCTAGCGGCCTTCACAGATACGCAGTATTTT. This codes for CASSLGRLAAFTDTQYF.

The CDR3 region has the DNA TGTGCCAGCTCACCGGGAGCGGGGGGCGGCAATCAGCCCCAGCATTTT. Protein sequence: CASSPGAGGGNQPQHF. V gene TRBV18 combines with J gene TRBJ1-5, with D possibly matching TRBD1 (6 bases). V lost 3 bases to trimming and J lost 2 bases, with 14 bases between them. The CDR3 runs to 16 residues. Germline loops: CDR1 KGHSH, CDR2 LQKENI.

Note on this clone: This specimen includes other DNA sequences encoding the same CDR3. V gene TRBV5-6 combines with J gene TRBJ1-1; 8 positions match TRBD1. The V segment lost 0 bases and the J segment 5 bases; nucleotides outside the gene matches: 0. CDR1 and CDR2 from the germline V gene are SGHDT and YYEEEE. CDR3 size: 13 residues. The CDR3 coding sequence is TGTGCCAGCAGCTTGGACAGGGGGACTGAAGCTTTCTTT. Translated, it gives CASSLDRGTEAFF.

V usage is TRBV6-6 and J usage is TRBJ1-3, with 7 nucleotides matching TRBD1. The germline CDR1 and CDR2 sequences are MNHNY and SVGAGI (reference sequence). J gave up 4 bases and V 2 bases, and 5 bases lay outside the gene matches. This CDR3 contains 15 residues. The CDR3 region has the DNA TGTGCCAGCAGTTACGAGGGGGCGACCGGAAACACCATATATTTT. Translated: CASSYEGATGNTIYF.

Here the CDR3 reads CASSIVGQGGSPLHF. In nucleotides, the CDR3 is TGTGCCAGTAGTATCGTGGGACAGGGGGGCTCACCCCTCCACTTT. J is TRBJ1-6 and V is TRBV19; 11 bases map to TRBD1. V shed 3 bases, J shed 10 bases, and the junction held 5 bases outside the gene matches. Germline V CDR1 and CDR2: LNHDA, SQIVND (reference sequence). This CDR3 spans 15 amino acids.

The J gene is TRBJ2-3, the V gene TRBV4-2; D is unclear. The germline CDR1 and CDR2 sequences are LGHNA and YNFKEQ. Trimming pared 4 bases from V and 3 bases from J, leaving 8 bases between. The CDR3 has 13 residues. CDR3 sequence: CASSLRNTDTQYF. CDR3 nucleotides: TGTGCCAGCAGCCTGCGGAATACAGATACGCAGTATTTT.

The chain couples TRBV10-1 to TRBJ2-1; D may be TRBD2 (6 bases). Trimming removed 0 bases from V and 7 bases from J, with 13 bases in between. Per germline, CDR1 WNHNN and CDR2 SYGVQD (reference sequence). This CDR3 spans 15 amino acids. This CDR3 reads CASSESTASVNEQFF. In DNA form, the CDR3 reads TGCGCCAGCAGTGAGTCGACGGCTAGCGTGAATGAGCAGTTCTTC.

The CDR3 region is CASSEGDRASQPQHF. The CDR3 DNA is TGTGCCAGCAGTGAGGGGGACAGGGCCTCCCAGCCCCAGCATTTT. The V gene is TRBV6-1, the J gene TRBJ1-5; 9 bases are a match to TRBD1. The V and J ends lost 3 bases and 7 bases, in that order; junction bases with no gene match: 7. CDR1 is MNHNS, CDR2 SASEGT, per germline. CDR3 length: 15 amino acids.

This chain joins TRBV5-1 and TRBJ1-2, with a tentative D call TRBD1 (5 bases). CDR3 size: 14 residues. Trimming removed 4 bases from V and 4 bases from J, with 14 bases in between. The V gene's germline CDR1 is SGHRS and CDR2 YFSETQ. CDR3 sequence: CASSTRGEGYGYTF. DNA for the CDR3: TGCGCCAGCAGCACGAGGGGAGAGGGCTATGGCTACACCTTC.

The V and J genes are TRBV28 and TRBJ2-4; D remains ambiguous. Trimming removed 6 bases at V and 0 bases at J, with 9 bases between. The CDR3 runs to 14 residues. Germline CDR1 reads MDHEN; CDR2 reads SYDVKM. The CDR3 region is CASSRLLAKNIQYF. CDR3 nucleotide sequence: TGTGCCAGCAGCCGCCTATTAGCCAAAAACATTCAGTACTTC. The full variable domain, with the rest looked up from reference TRBV28 and TRBJ2-4, is DVKVTQSSRYLVKRTGEKVFLECVQDMDHENMFWYRQDPGLGLRLIYFSYDVKMKEKGDIPEGYSVSREKKERFSLILESASTNQTSMYLCASSRLLAKNIQYFGAGTRLSVL.

The chain joins TRBV7-3 to TRBJ1-1; D is uncertain. V was pared by 4 bases and J by 1 base, with 16 bases between. In germline, CDR1 is SGHTA, CDR2 FQGTGA. The CDR3 length is 16 residues. CDR3 sequence: CASSSLLTPPNTEAFF. In nucleotides, the CDR3 is TGTGCCAGCAGCTCCCTACTGACGCCTCCGAACACTGAAGCTTTCTTT.

V is TRBV4-1 and J is TRBJ2-1; 8 positions agree with TRBD2. CDR3 length: 14 amino acids. CDR1 is MGHRA and CDR2 is YSYEKL in the germline V gene. Unmatched junction bases numbered 6, after V lost 4 bases and J lost 7 bases. The CDR3, as DNA: TGCGCCAGCAGCCCGGGGGGGCTGGGGAATGAGCAGTTCTTC. Translation gives CASSPGGLGNEQFF.